This TCR beta chain was recovered during a study of blood T cell repertoires in COVID-19. The overall study: Sites across the United States, Italy and Spain contributed samples from acute and convalescent COVID-19. PBMCs, B-cell-depleted T cells, or T cells provided the cDNA or gDNA that made up the material.

The assay was immunoSEQ multiplex PCR, and TCRdb's table has in-frame clones only and misses some. The data show about 200,000 clones, 86% seen once. Ages ranged from roughly 18 to 100 years, with residence in around 24 US areas. The specimen sequenced was PBMCs or T cells enriched from blood (not recorded which). This clonotype originated in a man aged 35-49 years with acute COVID-19.

The CDR3 loop reads CSAAPQGVRDTEAFF. In DNA form, the CDR3 reads TGCAGCGCCGCTCCGCAAGGGGTTCGGGACACTGAAGCTTTCTTT. The gene calls are TRBV29-1 and TRBJ1-1, with D possibly being TRBD1 (5 bases). From germline, CDR1 is SQVTM and CDR2 ANQGSEA. The length of the CDR3 is 15 residues. Trimming pared 7 bases from V and 3 bases from J, leaving 21 bases between. The full variable domain, rest sourced from reference TRBV29-1 and TRBJ1-1, is SAVISQKPSRDICQRGTSLTIQCQVDSQVTMMFWYRQQPGQSLTLIATANQGSEATYESGFVIDKFPISRPNLTFSTLTVSNMSPEDSSIYLCSAAPQGVRDTEAFFGQGTRLTVV.